Below are 29 T cell receptor beta chains sequenced from a single sample in a study of T-cell reconstitution after alpha-beta-depleted transplantation in children. Unique molecular identifiers were used to barcode this TCRbeta library. One entry per CDR3 protein results from TCRdb running MiXCR on the PCR reads. The sample has some 200,000 distinct CDR3 sequences, about 6.3% seen once. The specimen comprised PBMCs from the stem cell graft donor, sampled from the stem cell graft. These receptors were taken from a human donor who donated a stem cell graft to a child with Wiskott-Aldrich syndrome.

The chain employs TRBV14 and TRBJ2-7, with TRBD1 matching 7 bases. V shed 2 bases, J shed 3 bases, and the junction held 10 bases outside the gene matches. Per germline, CDR1 SGHDN and CDR2 FVKESK. This CDR3 spans 16 amino acids. For the CDR3, the DNA is TGTGCCAGCAGCCAATTTTCGACAGGGAGAATCTACGAGCAGTACTTC. As protein: CASSQFSTGRIYEQYF. The full variable domain, rest sourced from reference TRBV14 and TRBJ2-7, is EAGVTQFPSHSVIEKGQTVTLRCDPISGHDNLYWYRRVMGKEIKFLLHFVKESKQDESGMPNNRFLAERTGGTYSTLKVQPAELEDSGVYFCASSQFSTGRIYEQYFGPGTRLTVT.

This clonotype was counted ten times or more. V usage is TRBV10-3 and J usage is TRBJ2-7, with a possible D match to TRBD2 (6 bases). Looked up from germline, CDR1 is ENHRY and CDR2 is SYGVKD. V was pared by 0 bases and J by 1 base, with 7 bases between. The CDR3 consists of 14 residues. This chain's CDR3 is CAISESAGSYEQYF. The DNA for the CDR3 is TGTGCCATCAGTGAGTCGGCGGGATCCTACGAGCAGTACTTC.

There are many counts of this clonotype. Compared with germline, one end of the junction differs, possibly owing to a read error. J is TRBJ1-6 and V is TRBV7-2; no clear D. Germline-derived CDR1 and CDR2 are SGHTA and FQGNSA. This CDR3 is built from 12 residues. The CDR3, as DNA: TGTGCCAGCAGCTTATATGATTCCCCCCTCCACTTT. It yields the protein CASSLYDSPLHF.

In its sample, this clonotype was seen many times. The V and J genes are TRBV7-8 and TRBJ2-5; the D gene is possibly TRBD2 (5 bases). V lost 8 bases and J 1 base, leaving 8 bases between the germline ends. CDR1 is SGHVS, CDR2 FQNEAQ, per germline. This CDR3 is built from 12 residues. CDR3 DNA: TGTGCCAGCGCTGGAGGCCAAGAGACCCAGTACTTC. This translates into CASAGGQETQYF.

This clonotype was picked up many times. The chain uses TRBV5-1 and TRBJ2-1, with TRBD2 identical over 8 bases. V gave up 2 bases and J gave up 7 bases; unmatched junction bases: 8. The germline V gene encodes CDR1 SGHRS and CDR2 YFSETQ. The CDR3 contains 15 residues. Here the CDR3 reads CASSLPGLGDNEQFF. CDR3 nucleotide sequence: TGCGCCAGCAGCTTACCGGGACTAGGGGATAATGAGCAGTTCTTC.

This clonotype appeared many times. The chain carries TRBV12-3 or TRBV12-4 and TRBJ1-3; D might be TRBD1 (6 bases). The V end was cut by 2 bases, the J end by 5 bases, with 10 bases between. This CDR3 region has 14 residues. CDR3 protein: CASSLSRDRNTIYF. In nucleotides, the CDR3 is TGTGCCAGCAGTTTATCCAGGGACAGAAACACCATATATTTT.

This clonotype showed up many times. The chain carries TRBV5-1 and TRBJ2-3; 10 nucleotides agree with TRBD2. Germline lookup yields CDR1 SGHRS and CDR2 YFSETQ. CDR3 length: 18 amino acids. With V trimmed by 1 base and J by 4 bases, 12 bases remained unmatched. In nucleotides, the CDR3 is TGCGCCAGCAGCTTGAGACTCCTCCTAGCGGGAGAGTCAGATACGCAGTATTTT. Amino acid sequence: CASSLRLLLAGESDTQYF.

The chain combines TRBV5-1 with TRBJ2-1; possibly TRBD1 for D (5 bases). The CDR3 covers 12 residues. CDR1 SGHRS and CDR2 YFSETQ come from the germline V gene. The V and J ends lost 0 bases and 10 bases respectively, with 8 bases between them. CDR3 coding DNA: TGCGCCAGCAGCTTGGGGGGCCCCGAGCAGTTCTTC. Translation gives CASSLGGPEQFF.

This clonotype was picked up many times. The gene calls are TRBV4-1 and TRBJ2-1; D not certain. Trimming shortened V by 1 base and J by 9 bases, and 10 bases separated the two germline ends. Germline CDR1 reads MGHRA; CDR2 reads YSYEKL. The CDR3 totals 13 residues. CDR3 coding DNA: TGCGCCAGCAGCCAAGCTCGCGTCCCTGAGCAGTTCTTC. This sequence encodes CASSQARVPEQFF.

This clonotype showed up many times. The rearrangement joins TRBV24-1 to TRBJ2-3; the D gene is possibly TRBD2 (6 bases). The CDR3 contains 15 residues. V was clipped by 1 base and J by 7 bases, with 14 bases between them. Germline CDR1 is KGHDR and CDR2 is SFDVKD. CDR3 sequence (DNA): TGTGCCACCAGTGATTTTCGGGGGTCTACTCATACGCAGTATTTT. Translation gives CATSDFRGSTHTQYF.

In this sample, this clonotype turned up many times. One end of the junction fails to match germline, which may point to a read error. The chain combines TRBV12-3 or TRBV12-4 with TRBJ2-3; either TRBD1 or TRBD2 may supply D (5 bases each). The CDR3 runs 11 residues. The CDR3 DNA reads TGTGCCAGCAGTTTGACGGGACCCCCGAATTTT. Residues: CASSLTGPPNF.

Ten or more counts support this clonotype. This chain uses TRBV11-2 with TRBJ1-1; no clear D. Trimming took 1 base from V and 7 from J, leaving 13 bases between them. The CDR3 is 14 amino acids. Germline V gene lookup returns CDR1 SGHAT and CDR2 FQNNGV. CDR3 in amino acids: CASSLVWQAGEAFF. The CDR3 coding sequence is TGTGCCAGCAGCTTAGTGTGGCAGGCCGGTGAAGCTTTCTTT. Supplemented by reference TRBV11-2 and TRBJ1-1, the full variable domain reads EAGVAQSPRYKIIEKRQSVAFWCNPISGHATLYWYQQILGQGPKLLIQFQNNGVVDDSQLPKDRFSAERLKGVDSTLKIQPAKLEDSAVYLCASSLVWQAGEAFFGQGTRLTVV.

This clonotype was counted at least ten times. The chain recombines TRBV29-1 with TRBJ2-6; D uncertain. The ends were cut back, 5 bases at V and 0 bases at J, with 11 bases in the middle. This CDR3 has 15 residues. Germline CDR1 SQVTM, CDR2 ANQGSEA. The chain's CDR3 is CSVLGTSSGANVLTF. The CDR3 nucleotides read TGCAGCGTTTTAGGAACGAGCTCTGGGGCCAACGTCCTGACTTTC.

This clonotype showed up just a few times. CDR3: CASSYRGLAVYEQYF. The DNA of the CDR3 is TGTGCCAGCAGTTACCGCGGACTAGCGGTCTACGAGCAGTACTTC. The gene calls are TRBV12-3 or TRBV12-4 and TRBJ2-7, with 10 bases matching TRBD2. Germline trimming cut 4 bases from V and 3 bases from J; bases unmatched to any gene: 6. This CDR3 has 15 amino acids.

This clonotype was recorded at least ten times. V usage is TRBV5-1 and J usage is TRBJ2-1, with D perhaps matching TRBD1 (5 bases). The ends were cut back, 4 bases at V and 4 bases at J, with 12 bases in the middle. Germline lookup yields CDR1 SGHRS and CDR2 YFSETQ. This CDR3 comprises 14 residues. DNA for the CDR3: TGCGCCAGCAGCCCAGGGTCGATTTACAATGAGCAGTTCTTC. As protein: CASSPGSIYNEQFF.

This clonotype was seen many times. The genes are TRBV29-1 and TRBJ1-2; 7 bases fit TRBD1. Trimming took 5 bases from V and 3 from J; bases not matched to a gene: 0. This CDR3 is 11 amino acids long. CDR1 SQVTM and CDR2 ANQGSEA come from the germline V gene. CDR3 coding DNA: TGCAGCGTTACAGGGGACTATGGCTACACCTTC. It translates to CSVTGDYGYTF. Combining the CDR3 with reference TRBV29-1 and TRBJ1-2 gives the whole variable domain SAVISQKPSRDICQRGTSLTIQCQVDSQVTMMFWYRQQPGQSLTLIATANQGSEATYESGFVIDKFPISRPNLTFSTLTVSNMSPEDSSIYLCSVTGDYGYTFGSGTRLTVV.

This clonotype was seen at least ten times. This sequence joins TRBV24-1 and TRBJ2-1; 14 bases match TRBD2. CDR1 and CDR2 from the germline V gene are KGHDR and SFDVKD. J was trimmed by 6 bases and V by 3 bases; bases with no gene match: 3. This CDR3 contains 16 residues. The CDR3 region is CATSDRTSGRSNEQFF. CDR3 in DNA: TGTGCCACCAGTGATCGGACTAGCGGGAGGTCCAATGAGCAGTTCTTC.

This clonotype was counted at least ten times. This chain uses TRBV24-1 with TRBJ2-3; D might be TRBD2 (6 bases). Per the germline V gene, CDR1 is KGHDR and CDR2 is SFDVKD. The CDR3 consists of 16 residues. Trimming removed 4 bases at V and 0 bases at J, with 13 bases between. The CDR3 nucleotides read TGTGCCACCAGTGACCAAGGACGGGAGAGCACAGATACGCAGTATTTT. This codes for CATSDQGRESTDTQYF.

This clonotype was seen ten or more times. The genes are TRBV3-1 and TRBJ2-7, with D possibly matching TRBD1 (6 bases). The germline V and J ends were trimmed by 1 base and 3 bases, with 7 bases remaining between them. Germline-derived CDR1 and CDR2 are LGHDT and YNNKEL (reference sequence). This CDR3 spans 13 amino acids. CDR3 region: CASSQGRGYEQYF. In nucleotides, the CDR3 is TGTGCCAGCAGCCAAGGCAGGGGCTACGAGCAGTACTTC.

There are many counts of this clonotype. V usage is TRBV27 and J usage is TRBJ1-6; D not resolved. The CDR3 totals 15 residues. Germline V gene lookup returns CDR1 MNHEY and CDR2 SMNVEV (reference sequence). V lost 6 bases and J 9 bases, leaving 18 bases between the germline ends. The CDR3 reads CASRKLVGKGSPLHF. CDR3 sequence (DNA): TGTGCCAGCAGAAAGCTAGTGGGTAAAGGTTCACCCCTCCACTTT.

The chain links TRBV7-2 to TRBJ2-5; D is ambiguous. This CDR3 has 11 amino acids. The germline V gene has CDR1 SGHTA and CDR2 FQGNSA. Trimming took 6 bases from V and 0 from J, leaving 2 bases between them. CDR3 sequence reads: CASRNQETQYF. For the CDR3, the DNA is TGTGCCAGCAGAAACCAAGAGACCCAGTACTTC.

This clonotype occurred many times. This sequence joins TRBV12-3 or TRBV12-4 and TRBJ1-1, with D unresolved. V shed 5 bases and J shed 2 bases, with 0 bases lying between them. The CDR3 is 10 amino acids. CDR3 DNA sequence: TGTGCCAGCAGTAACACTGAAGCTTTCTTT. The encoded protein is CASSNTEAFF.

The chain uses TRBV6-1 and TRBJ2-2; perhaps TRBD1 as D (5 bases). The CDR3 runs to 15 residues. Germline loops: CDR1 MNHNS, CDR2 SASEGT. The ends were cut back, 8 bases at V and 1 base at J, with 14 bases in the middle. In nucleotides, the CDR3 is TGTGCCAGCTTGAGATCAGGGCAGAACACCGGGGAGCTGTTTTTT. This sequence encodes CASLRSGQNTGELFF.

This clonotype was found many times. The chain is built from TRBV12-3 or TRBV12-4 and TRBJ2-7; D remains ambiguous. The CDR3 runs 14 residues. V shed 3 bases and J shed 0 bases, with 9 bases lying between them. CDR3 residues: CASSFTKSSYEQYF. DNA for the CDR3: TGTGCCAGCAGTTTTACAAAGAGCTCCTACGAGCAGTACTTC.

This clonotype was seen more than once but under ten times. This rearrangement joins TRBV5-1 to TRBJ2-7; TRBD2 aligns across 8 bases. Germline V lookup: CDR1 SGHRS, CDR2 YFSETQ. CDR3 length equals 15 residues. Trimming removed 1 base from V and 3 bases from J; junction bases left unmatched: 6. The CDR3 DNA follows: TGCGCCAGCAGCTTGAGTCTAGCGGGTAACTACGAGCAGTACTTC. Translated, it gives CASSLSLAGNYEQYF.

The V call is TRBV23-1, the J call TRBJ2-1; D gene uncertain. TRBV23-1 is annotated as an ORF whose role is uncertain. V shed 2 bases and J shed 8 bases, with 10 bases lying between them. There are 13 residues in the CDR3. CDR3 DNA: TGCGCCAGCAGTCAAAGCCCCGAAGATGAGCAGTTCTTC. Translating it yields CASSQSPEDEQFF.

This clonotype was counted a few times. V usage is TRBV4-1 and J usage is TRBJ1-5; D might be TRBD1 (5 bases). V was cut by 0 bases and J by 2 bases, with 11 bases left in between. Looked up from germline, CDR1 is MGHRA and CDR2 is YSYEKL. This CDR3 is built from 16 residues. The CDR3 sequence is CASSQDSGIGNQPQHF. CDR3 in DNA: TGCGCCAGCAGCCAAGATTCAGGGATTGGCAATCAGCCCCAGCATTTT.

This clonotype appeared a few times. This sequence joins TRBV11-2 and TRBJ2-1; TRBD2 matches at 8 bases. CDR1 is SGHAT and CDR2 is FQNNGV in the germline V gene. The CDR3 extends over 16 amino acids. V shed 0 bases, J shed 8 bases, and the junction held 9 bases outside the gene matches. The CDR3 nucleotides read TGTGCCAGCAGCTTAGATCCTCGGGGGGGGCATGATGAGCAGTTCTTC. It yields the protein CASSLDPRGGHDEQFF.

This clonotype was observed many times. The genes are TRBV4-1 and TRBJ2-7; D remains unclear. The V end lost 5 bases, the J end lost 2 bases, and 13 bases lay between the germline ends. In germline, CDR1 is MGHRA, CDR2 YSYEKL. This CDR3 region has 14 residues. The CDR3 DNA reads TGCGCCAGCAGCTTTTTCGGGCCGCCCTACGAGCAGTACTTC. Translation: CASSFFGPPYEQYF.